Listed here are 28 T cell receptor beta chains from one sample, sequenced in a study of blood T cell repertoires in COVID-19. Sequencing used immunoSEQ multiplex PCR; TCRdb keeps in-frame clones, though not all of them. The sample carries roughly 150,000 clones, about 81% recorded once. The sample taken for sequencing was peripheral blood. All receptors come from a woman of 80 years or more with acute or convalescent COVID-19.

The V and J genes are TRBV14 and TRBJ1-1; possibly TRBD1 for D (5 bases). The CDR3 runs 15 residues. With 0 bases removed from V and 4 bases from J, the gap between germline ends came to 12 bases. In germline, CDR1 is SGHDN, CDR2 FVKESK. DNA of the CDR3: TGTGCCAGCAGCCAAGATCACAGGATCGGCACTGAAGCTTTCTTT. Its protein is CASSQDHRIGTEAFF.

The chain combines TRBV10-3 with TRBJ2-2, with D tentatively TRBD1 (6 bases). Germline V gene lookup returns CDR1 ENHRY and CDR2 SYGVKD. The CDR3 contains 15 residues. The V end was cut by 2 bases, the J end by 4 bases, with 11 bases between. CDR3 region: CAISEGQTGTGELFF. The CDR3 DNA reads TGTGCCATCAGTGAGGGACAGACAGGCACCGGGGAGCTGTTTTTT.

The chain joins TRBV28 to TRBJ1-4; D might be TRBD1 (5 bases). Germline CDR1 and CDR2: MDHEN and SYDVKM. CDR3 length: 17 amino acids. The V gene lost 5 bases and the J gene lost 4 bases, with 20 bases spanning the gap. This chain's CDR3 is CASSAGSFGRSNEKLFF. As DNA, the CDR3 is TGTGCCAGCAGTGCAGGGTCTTTTGGCAGGAGTAATGAAAAACTGTTTTTT. The full variable domain, completed using reference TRBV28 and TRBJ1-4, is DVKVTQSSRYLVKRTGEKVFLECVQDMDHENMFWYRQDPGLGLRLIYFSYDVKMKEKGDIPEGYSVSREKKERFSLILESASTNQTSMYLCASSAGSFGRSNEKLFFGSGTQLSVL.

The chain combines TRBV5-1 with TRBJ2-1; 8 nucleotides align to TRBD2. The V segment lost 1 base and the J segment 3 bases; nucleotides outside the gene matches: 3. Germline CDR1 reads SGHRS; CDR2 reads YFSETQ. This CDR3 is 15 amino acids long. The CDR3 protein is CASSLRRGDYNEQFF. CDR3 sequence (DNA): TGCGCCAGCAGCTTGAGGCGGGGGGACTACAATGAGCAGTTCTTC.

This chain connects TRBV2 to TRBJ1-1; D may be TRBD1 (5 bases). CDR3 length equals 14 residues. Per the germline V gene, CDR1 is SNHLY and CDR2 is FYNNEI. The ends were cut back, 6 bases at V and 6 bases at J, with 17 bases in the middle. CDR3 sequence (DNA): TGTGCCAGCAGAGAGGGACTGCTGAGAGCTGAAGCTTTCTTT. Translating it yields CASREGLLRAEAFF.

The CDR3 region is CSVDSVINYGYTF. The CDR3 coding sequence is TGCAGCGTGGACAGCGTAATTAACTATGGCTACACCTTC. This chain connects TRBV29-1 to TRBJ1-2; TRBD1 is a possible D gene (6 bases). From germline, CDR1 is SQVTM and CDR2 ANQGSEA. V was pared by 6 bases and J by 1 base, with 12 bases between. This CDR3 is built from 13 residues.

This sequence joins TRBV5-4 and TRBJ2-5; no reliable D call. CDR3 size: 13 residues. CDR1 SGHNT and CDR2 YYREEE come from the germline V gene (reference sequence). V was trimmed by 1 base and J by 4 bases, leaving 8 bases between them. The CDR3 reads CASSLFQAETQYF. CDR3 DNA sequence: TGTGCCAGCAGCTTGTTTCAAGCAGAGACCCAGTACTTC. The full variable domain, in which reference TRBV5-4 and TRBJ2-5 provide the parts outside the CDR3, is ETGVTQSPTHLIKTRGQQVTLRCSSQSGHNTVSWYQQALGQGPQFIFQYYREEENGRGNFPPRFSGLQFPNYSSELNVNALELDDSALYLCASSLFQAETQYFGPGTRLLVL.

V gene TRBV20-1 combines with J gene TRBJ2-1; TRBD2 matches 9 bases. CDR3 length equals 14 residues. Germline lookup yields CDR1 DFQATT and CDR2 SNEGSKA (reference sequence). The V gene end was trimmed by 5 bases and the J gene end by 4 bases; junction bases not matched to a gene: 6. CDR3 sequence: CSAGGTSLYNEQFF. The CDR3 DNA reads as TGCAGTGCTGGTGGGACTAGCCTATACAATGAGCAGTTCTTC.

The V call is TRBV4-3, the J call TRBJ2-3; TRBD1 might be the D (5 bases). The CDR3 is 15 residues long. Trimming took off 3 bases at V and 3 bases at J, with 13 bases between the two ends. Per the germline V gene, CDR1 is LGHNA and CDR2 is YSLEER. The CDR3, as DNA: TGCGCCAGCAGCCAGGACACCATAACAACAGATACGCAGTATTTT. Its protein is CASSQDTITTDTQYF.

V is TRBV5-1 and J is TRBJ2-4; possible D gene TRBD2, 5 bases. Deletions cut 5 bases from V and 7 bases from J, with 19 bases between. This CDR3 has 15 amino acids. CDR1 and CDR2 from the germline V gene are SGHRS and YFSETQ. The CDR3, as DNA: TGCGCCAGCAGTCTACATCGGGATGAGTCGAACATTCAGTACTTC. Protein product: CASSLHRDESNIQYF.

The chain combines TRBV2 with TRBJ2-1; D perhaps matches TRBD2 (6 bases). V was cut by 7 bases and J by 4 bases, with 17 bases left in between. CDR3 length: 15 residues. From germline, CDR1 is SNHLY and CDR2 FYNNEI. The CDR3 sequence: CASNPSGVAYNEQFF. DNA of the CDR3: TGTGCCAGCAATCCCTCGGGAGTTGCGTACAATGAGCAGTTCTTC. Together with reference TRBV2 and TRBJ2-1, the CDR3 gives the full variable domain: EPEVTQTPSHQVTQMGQEVILRCVPISNHLYFYWYRQILGQKVEFLVSFYNNEISEKSEIFDDQFSVERPDGSNFTLKIRSTKLEDSAMYFCASNPSGVAYNEQFFGPGTRLTVL.

J is TRBJ2-2 and V is TRBV24-1; TRBD1 aligns across 8 bases. CDR3 length equals 18 residues. The V gene's germline CDR1 is KGHDR and CDR2 SFDVKD. With V trimmed by 4 bases and J by 6 bases, 15 bases remained unmatched. The CDR3 nucleotides read TGTGCCACCAGTGAATTGGGGCAGGGGGCTAAACTTGCCGGGGAGCTGTTTTTT. It codes for CATSELGQGAKLAGELFF.

V and J are TRBV2 and TRBJ1-2, with D maybe TRBD1 (6 bases). Germline V gene data show CDR1 as SNHLY and CDR2 as FYNNEI. Trimming stripped 2 bases from V and 2 bases from J, with 12 bases between. This CDR3 contains 15 residues. CDR3 protein: CASSESLQGNYGYTF. As DNA, the CDR3 is TGTGCCAGCAGTGAATCACTCCAGGGGAACTATGGCTACACCTTC.

The rearrangement links TRBV6-2 or TRBV6-3 to TRBJ2-7, with 7 bases lining up with TRBD1. CDR3 length: 14 amino acids. Germline V lookup: CDR1 MNHEY, CDR2 SVGEGT. The V and J ends lost 6 bases and 4 bases, in that order; junction bases with no gene match: 9. The DNA of the CDR3 is TGTGCCAGCAGCCCACGACAGGGTTTGTACGAGCAGTACTTC. Its translation is CASSPRQGLYEQYF.

As to this clone: Other DNA variants within this sample encode the same CDR3. Here the CDR3 DNA reads TGTGCCAGCAGCTTAGAGCTAGCGGGAGGGCCTACAGATACGCAGTATTTT. Amino acid sequence: CASSLELAGGPTDTQYF. This chain connects TRBV7-2 to TRBJ2-3; 12 bases are a match to TRBD2. The V segment lost 1 base and the J segment 3 bases; nucleotides outside the gene matches: 5. This CDR3 contains 17 residues. Germline-derived CDR1 and CDR2 are SGHTA and FQGNSA.

The V and J genes are TRBV28 and TRBJ1-5, with D perhaps matching TRBD1 (5 bases). The germline CDR1 and CDR2 sequences are MDHEN and SYDVKM. The CDR3 runs 15 residues. V shed 2 bases and J shed 0 bases, with 8 bases lying between them. CDR3 DNA: TGTGCCAGCAGTTTAATCCAGGGTAGCAATCAGCCCCAGCATTTT. Its protein product is CASSLIQGSNQPQHF.

This clone occurred once. The chain is built from TRBV10-3 and TRBJ1-4, with 8 bases that match TRBD1. V dropped 2 bases and J dropped 5; count of bases not matched to a gene: 4. CDR1 and CDR2 (germline): ENHRY, SYGVKD. This CDR3 region has 15 residues. CDR3: CAISERTGRNEKLFF. The CDR3 DNA is TGTGCCATCAGTGAGAGGACAGGGAGAAATGAAAAACTGTTTTTT.

The gene calls are TRBV19 and TRBJ1-4; TRBD1 aligns across 9 bases. Losses at the gene ends were 10 bases for V and 7 bases for J; bases not matched to a gene: 10. This CDR3 comprises 14 residues. CDR1 LNHDA and CDR2 SQIVND come from the germline V gene (reference sequence). The CDR3: CATEPTGGGEKLFF. The CDR3 DNA reads as TGTGCCACCGAACCGACAGGGGGGGGTGAAAAACTGTTTTTT.

The gene calls are TRBV27 and TRBJ1-6; a weak D match, TRBD1 (5 bases). Germline V CDR1 and CDR2: MNHEY, SMNVEV (reference sequence). This CDR3 is 16 amino acids long. V lost 6 bases and J 6 bases, leaving 18 bases between the germline ends. CDR3 sequence: CASRENRGDGNSPLHF. The CDR3 bases are TGTGCCAGCAGAGAAAACCGGGGGGACGGTAATTCACCCCTCCACTTT.

CDR3 region: CASSLSSSGAYNEQFF. DNA of the CDR3: TGTGCCAGCAGTTTAAGTTCTAGCGGAGCCTACAATGAGCAGTTCTTC. The V gene is TRBV28, the J gene TRBJ2-1; 7 bases agree with TRBD2. Losses at the gene ends were 2 bases for V and 2 bases for J; bases not matched to a gene: 6. The CDR3 sequence is 16 residues long. Germline CDR1 and CDR2: MDHEN and SYDVKM.

This clone appeared once. The gene calls are TRBV21-1 and TRBJ1-5; the tabulated D call, TRBD1, remains unverified against the DNA. TRBV21-1 counts as a pseudogene. The CDR3 sequence is 16 residues long. The CDR3 nucleotides read TGTGCCAGCAGCGCTCGGGACAGGGGGCACAATCAGCCCCAGCATTTT. Protein sequence: CASSARDRGHNQPQHF.

This chain connects TRBV29-1 to TRBJ1-1; 10 nucleotides line up with TRBD1. Trimming cost V 5 bases and J 5 bases; bases outside gene matches: 11. CDR3 length equals 15 residues. CDR1 is SQVTM and CDR2 is ANQGSEA in the germline V gene. CDR3: CSVQVRDRGWTEAFF. CDR3 sequence (DNA): TGCAGCGTTCAGGTTCGGGACAGGGGATGGACTGAAGCTTTCTTT.

This chain uses TRBV7-2 with TRBJ1-2; no definite D call. CDR3 length equals 14 residues. Trimming stripped 0 bases from V and 4 bases from J, with 9 bases between. Germline CDR1 and CDR2: SGHTA and FQGNSA. Here the CDR3 reads CASSLARGTYGYTF. CDR3 nucleotide sequence: TGTGCCAGCAGCTTAGCACGGGGTACCTATGGCTACACCTTC.

Comments on this clone: Other DNA sequences from this sample encode an identical CDR3 as well. V is TRBV18 and J is TRBJ2-7; TRBD1 matches at 8 bases. The CDR3 sequence is 15 residues long. Germline CDR1 reads KGHSH; CDR2 reads LQKENI. Unmatched junction bases numbered 4, after V lost 3 bases and J lost 0 bases. In DNA form, the CDR3 reads TGTGCCAGCTCACCCAGGACAGGGAGCTCCTACGAGCAGTACTTC. Encoded protein: CASSPRTGSSYEQYF. The variable domain in full, completed from reference TRBV18 and TRBJ2-7, reads NAGVMQNPRHLVRRRGQEARLRCSPMKGHSHVYWYRQLPEEGLKFMVYLQKENIIDESGMPKERFSAEFPKEGPSILRIQQVVRGDSAAYFCASSPRTGSSYEQYFGPGTRLTVT.

This sequence joins TRBV7-9 and TRBJ1-1; D is perhaps TRBD1 (5 bases). The CDR3 contains 15 residues. Germline assignment: CDR1 SEHNR and CDR2 FQNEAQ (reference sequence). V was trimmed by 5 bases and J by 5 bases, leaving 18 bases between them. CDR3 in DNA: TGTGCCAGCAGCCCTCCCCGCAGGGAGGGTACTGAAGCTTTCTTT. The encoded protein is CASSPPRREGTEAFF.

The chain recombines TRBV2 with TRBJ1-4, with 7 bases that match TRBD1. The CDR3 covers 14 residues. Germline CDR1 reads SNHLY; CDR2 reads FYNNEI. The V and J ends lost 6 bases and 5 bases, in that order; junction bases with no gene match: 6. The CDR3 DNA is TGTGCCAGCAGCGACAGGGAAGGGAATGAAAAACTGTTTTTT. Translation: CASSDREGNEKLFF.

CDR3 in amino acids: CASSSYTNYGYTF. The CDR3 coding sequence is TGCGCCAGCAGCTCCTATACGAACTATGGCTACACCTTC. This chain links TRBV4-1 with TRBJ1-2; D unclear. Trimming removed 5 bases from V and 2 bases from J, with 9 bases in between. Germline CDR1 MGHRA, CDR2 YSYEKL. This CDR3 region has 13 residues.

The chain joins TRBV28 to TRBJ1-5, with 8 bases aligning to TRBD1. Trimming took 6 bases from V and 16 from J; bases not matched to a gene: 8. Germline V gives CDR1 MDHEN, CDR2 SYDVKM. This CDR3 contains 11 residues. CDR3 sequence reads: CASRQGAKEHF. In DNA, the CDR3 is TGTGCCAGCAGGCAGGGGGCGAAGGAACATTTT.